This T cell receptor beta chain was captured in a study of blood T cells in healthy people across ages. Study results and limitations: Per million T cells, the diversity of TCR beta decreased roughly linearly as age advanced. Estimates of diversity drawn from one million T cells were considered underestimates. A strong correlation was found between TCR beta diversity and the percentage of naive T cells.

A sample-barcoded 5' primer and a J-beta primer mix were used in a second PCR of about 6 to 11 cycles. TCRdb reanalysed the 5' RACE reads using MiXCR and keeps one entry per CDR3 protein. The data contain about 1,500,000 distinct CDR3 sequences, approximately 42% of them singletons. The sample holds a few counts of this clonotype. Its specificity is not known. Trimming shortened V by 1 base and J by 7 bases, and 23 bases separated the two germline ends. The CDR3 sequence is 18 residues long. Looked up from germline, CDR1 is SGHKS and CDR2 is YYEKEE (reference sequence). This receptor was obtained from a woman aged 18-29 years in good health. V and J are TRBV5-5 and TRBJ2-2; D assignment may be TRBD1 or TRBD2 (5 bases each). Sequencing input: blood. The CDR3 sequence is CASSLNGRAPTNSGELFF. The CDR3 DNA is TGTGCCAGCAGCTTGAACGGCAGGGCCCCGACTAATAGCGGGGAGCTGTTTTTT.